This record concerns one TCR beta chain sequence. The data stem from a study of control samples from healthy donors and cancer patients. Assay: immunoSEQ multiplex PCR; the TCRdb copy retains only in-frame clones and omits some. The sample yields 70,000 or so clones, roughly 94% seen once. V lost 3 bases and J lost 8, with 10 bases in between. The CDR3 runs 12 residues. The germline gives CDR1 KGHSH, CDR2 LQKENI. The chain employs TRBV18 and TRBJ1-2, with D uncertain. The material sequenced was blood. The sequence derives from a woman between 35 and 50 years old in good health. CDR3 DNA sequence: TGTGCCAGCTCACCCGCCGAGGAGGGCTACACCTTC. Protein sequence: CASSPAEEGYTF.